What follows are 4 T cell receptor beta chains derived from one specimen sequenced in a study of blood T cell repertoires in COVID-19. The table came from immunoSEQ multiplex PCR; TCRdb's copy has only in-frame clones and leaves some out. The data hold 130,000 to 150,000 clones, with 80% to 90% observed a single time. The sequencing input was peripheral blood. All receptors come from a woman aged 55-70 years with COVID-19, enrolled during active disease.

Comments on this clone: This sample includes further DNA sequences coding for the same CDR3. The chain couples TRBV28 to TRBJ2-7, with D uncertain. The CDR3 runs 11 residues. CDR1 and CDR2 from the germline V gene are MDHEN and SYDVKM. The V and J ends lost 4 bases and 4 bases respectively, with 5 bases between them. Here the CDR3 reads CASSSQYEQYF. CDR3 in DNA: TGTGCCAGCAGTTCCCAATACGAGCAGTACTTC.

V is TRBV5-6 and J is TRBJ1-3; D perhaps matches TRBD1 (6 bases). This CDR3 comprises 17 residues. Per the germline V gene, CDR1 is SGHDT and CDR2 is YYEEEE. Trimming shortened V by 0 bases and J by 0 bases, and 13 bases separated the two germline ends. CDR3 amino acids: CASSLETGSYSGNTIYF. CDR3 DNA sequence: TGTGCCAGCAGCTTGGAAACAGGGTCATACTCTGGAAACACCATATATTTT.

The chain recombines TRBV19 with TRBJ1-2, with a weak D call TRBD1 (6 bases). CDR3 length equals 15 residues. Germline CDR1 LNHDA, CDR2 SQIVND (reference sequence). Deletions cut 6 bases from V and 6 bases from J, with 20 bases between. This chain's CDR3 is CASSPYRGASDGYTF. In nucleotides, the CDR3 is TGTGCCAGTAGCCCATACCGGGGGGCGTCGGATGGCTACACCTTC.

The chain joins TRBV30 to TRBJ2-7; D is unclear. Germline V gene lookup returns CDR1 GTSNPN and CDR2 SVGIG (reference sequence). This CDR3 contains 15 residues. Trimming removed 0 bases from V and 5 bases from J, with 17 bases in between. For the CDR3, the DNA is TGTGCCTGGAGTGTACCCAGTGGCAGGCGTGACGAGCAGTACTTC. It encodes CAWSVPSGRRDEQYF. The full variable domain, in which reference TRBV30 and TRBJ2-7 provide the parts outside the CDR3, is SQTIHQWPATLVQPVGSPLSLECTVEGTSNPNLYWYRQAAGRGLQLLFYSVGIGQISSEVPQNLSASRPQDRQFILSSKKLLLSDSGFYLCAWSVPSGRRDEQYFGPGTRLTVT.